This entry describes one TCR beta chain. Its antigen is currently unknown. The data belong to a study of T cells in localized non-small cell lung cancer. Libraries were prepared by immunoSEQ multiplex PCR; TCRdb keeps only in-frame clonotypes and omits some of them. There are some 72,000 clones in the sample; roughly four fifths occur only once, and roughly 3% lies in the top ten. The CDR3 has 15 amino acids. CDR1 KGHSH and CDR2 LQKENI come from the germline V gene. V was cut by 3 bases and J by 5 bases, with 16 bases left in between. Regarding the study as a whole: Prolonged overall survival went with higher T cell density in the blood. The study found T cell clonality highest in uninvolved adjacent lung, above tumor. For the top 100 tumor clones, a median approximately 50 also appeared in adjacent lung. Because sequencing included only one region (of the tumor), heterogeneity remains possible.

Sequenced here: peripheral blood, sampled before any cancer treatment. This chain links TRBV18 with TRBJ1-1, with D perhaps matching TRBD1 (5 bases). This receptor was taken from a man aged 35-69 years with stage I lung adenocarcinoma. CDR3 residues: CASSPYGEGRTEAFF. CDR3 in DNA: TGTGCCAGCTCACCCTATGGTGAGGGGAGGACTGAAGCTTTCTTT. The whole variable domain, filled in from reference TRBV18 and TRBJ1-1, reads NAGVMQNPRHLVRRRGQEARLRCSPMKGHSHVYWYRQLPEEGLKFMVYLQKENIIDESGMPKERFSAEFPKEGPSILRIQQVVRGDSAAYFCASSPYGEGRTEAFFGQGTRLTVV.